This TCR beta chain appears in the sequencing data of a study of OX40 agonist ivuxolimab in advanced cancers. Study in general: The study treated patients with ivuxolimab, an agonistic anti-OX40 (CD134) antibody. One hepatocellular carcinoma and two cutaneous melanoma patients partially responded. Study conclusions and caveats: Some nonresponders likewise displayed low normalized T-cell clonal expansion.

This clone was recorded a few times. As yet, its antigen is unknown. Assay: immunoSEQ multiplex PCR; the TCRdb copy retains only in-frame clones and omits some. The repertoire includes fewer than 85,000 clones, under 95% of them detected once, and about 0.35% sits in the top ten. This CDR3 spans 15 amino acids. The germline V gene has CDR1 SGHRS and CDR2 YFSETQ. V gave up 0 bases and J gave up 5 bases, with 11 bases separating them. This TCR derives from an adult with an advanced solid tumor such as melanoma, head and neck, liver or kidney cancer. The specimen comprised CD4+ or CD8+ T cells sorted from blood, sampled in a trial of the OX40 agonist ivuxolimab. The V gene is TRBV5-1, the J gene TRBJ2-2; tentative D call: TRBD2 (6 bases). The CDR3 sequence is CASSLAQRATGELFF. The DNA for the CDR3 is TGCGCCAGCAGCTTGGCCCAGCGGGCTACCGGGGAGCTGTTTTTT. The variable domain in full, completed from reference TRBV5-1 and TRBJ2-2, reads KAGVTQTPRYLIKTRGQQVTLSCSPISGHRSVSWYQQTPGQGLQFLFEYFSETQRNKGNFPGRFSGRQFSNSRSEMNVSTLELGDSALYLCASSLAQRATGELFFGEGSRLTVL.